One and the same sample provided the 28 T cell receptor beta chains below, sequenced in a study of blood T cell repertoires in COVID-19. Sequencing was performed with immunoSEQ multiplex PCR; in TCRdb, only in-frame clones are kept and a portion is missing. Of about 120,000 clones listed, nearly 90% are singletons. The source material was peripheral blood. The receptor source for this set is a woman in her sixties or seventies with COVID-19, enrolled during active disease.

The genes are TRBV10-3 and TRBJ2-1; 9 nucleotides line up with TRBD2. V was clipped by 11 bases and J by 4 bases; unmatched bases: 9. This CDR3 has 14 residues. Germline CDR1 is ENHRY and CDR2 is SYGVKD. The DNA of the CDR3 is TGTGCCCTATCGGGAGCGGGGGGATACAATGAGCAGTTCTTC. As protein: CALSGAGGYNEQFF.

The CDR3 loop is CASSQAGGGGRQPQHF. The CDR3 region has the DNA TGTGCCAGCAGCCAAGCGGGGGGAGGGGGAAGGCAGCCCCAGCATTTT. The rearrangement uses TRBV4-2 and TRBJ1-5, with a weak D call TRBD1 (6 bases). V lost 1 base and J 7 bases, leaving 17 bases between the germline ends. The CDR3 has 16 amino acids. Germline V gene lookup returns CDR1 LGHNA and CDR2 YNFKEQ.

The chain carries TRBV9 and TRBJ2-5, with TRBD2 as a possible D gene (6 bases). This CDR3 region has 15 residues. The germline V gene has CDR1 SGDLS and CDR2 YYNGEE. Trimming pared 2 bases from V and 5 bases from J, leaving 16 bases between. This CDR3 is CASSVVGSGAETQYF. In DNA, the CDR3 is TGTGCCAGCAGCGTCGTCGGTTCGGGAGCGGAGACCCAGTACTTC. Filled out from reference TRBV9 and TRBJ2-5, the complete variable domain reads DSGVTQTPKHLITATGQRVTLRCSPRSGDLSVYWYQQSLDQGLQFLIQYYNGEERAKGNILERFSAQQFPDLHSELNLSSLELGDSALYFCASSVVGSGAETQYFGPGTRLLVL.

This clone appeared once. The V gene is TRBV18, the J gene TRBJ2-7; TRBD1 matches at 7 bases. After removal of 8 bases from V and 3 bases from J, the junction contained 4 bases not matched to a gene. Germline V gene data show CDR1 as KGHSH and CDR2 as LQKENI. CDR3 length equals 12 residues. In DNA, the CDR3 is TGTGCCAGCAAAACAGGGGACTACGAGCAGTACTTC. It encodes CASKTGDYEQYF.

The chain links TRBV29-1 to TRBJ1-2, with TRBD1 matching 10 bases. CDR3 size: 14 residues. Germline V gene sequence: CDR1 SQVTM, CDR2 ANQGSEA. V gave up 4 bases and J gave up 4 bases; unmatched junction bases: 6. CDR3 nucleotides: TGCAGCGTTGCCCGACAGGGGGCAGGCTATGGCTACACCTTC. As protein: CSVARQGAGYGYTF.

The rearrangement joins TRBV14 to TRBJ1-2; D might be TRBD1 (6 bases). The CDR3 loop spans 13 amino acids. Per germline, CDR1 SGHDN and CDR2 FVKESK. V dropped 6 bases and J dropped 2 bases, with 10 bases sitting between them. DNA for the CDR3: TGTGCCAGCAGTGACAGGCACAACTATGGCTACACCTTC. Its protein is CASSDRHNYGYTF.

This chain joins TRBV24-1 and TRBJ2-1, with D possibly matching TRBD2 (5 bases). V lost 0 bases, J lost 7 bases, and 6 bases lay in between. Germline values: CDR1 KGHDR, CDR2 SFDVKD. The CDR3 loop spans 13 amino acids. The CDR3 loop reads CATSDLPGNEQFF. CDR3 nucleotide sequence: TGTGCCACCAGTGATTTGCCGGGGAATGAGCAGTTCTTC.

The chain has TRBV5-8 and TRBJ1-1; tentative D call: TRBD1 (5 bases). CDR1 is SGHTS, CDR2 YDEGEE, per germline. Trimming took off 0 bases at V and 1 base at J, with 13 bases between the two ends. CDR3 length: 16 residues. The CDR3, as DNA: TGTGCCAGCAGCTTGGGAGCGGGACCCTCGAACACTGAAGCTTTCTTT. As protein: CASSLGAGPSNTEAFF.

The chain links TRBV4-3 to TRBJ2-1, with 9 nucleotides matching TRBD2. CDR3 length: 19 residues. Germline loops: CDR1 LGHNA, CDR2 YSLEER. Trimming at V came to 0 bases and at J to 0 bases, leaving 9 bases not matched to a gene. Here the CDR3 DNA reads TGCGCCAGCAGCCAAGATCGGCTAGCGGGGATTAGCTCCTACAATGAGCAGTTCTTC. Amino acid sequence: CASSQDRLAGISSYNEQFF.

The chain joins TRBV4-1 to TRBJ2-7; 8 nucleotides match TRBD1. Germline assignment: CDR1 MGHRA and CDR2 YSYEKL. The CDR3 contains 15 residues. V shed 5 bases, J shed 0 bases, and the junction held 6 bases outside the gene matches. DNA for the CDR3: TGCGCCAGCAGCGCAGGCCAGGGGGCCTCCTACGAGCAGTACTTC. The encoded protein is CASSAGQGASYEQYF.

The rearrangement joins TRBV13 to TRBJ1-2; a possible D gene is TRBD1 (5 bases). V gave up 5 bases and J gave up 3 bases, with 19 bases separating them. The CDR3 extends over 16 amino acids. Germline CDR1 and CDR2: PRHDT and FYEKMQ (reference sequence). CDR3 amino acids: CASSPSLQESDYGYTF. For the CDR3, the DNA is TGTGCCAGCAGCCCGAGCCTACAGGAATCTGACTATGGCTACACCTTC.

The chain is built from TRBV7-3 and TRBJ2-4; no definite D call. The CDR3 contains 17 residues. The V gene lost 5 bases and the J gene lost 2 bases, with 19 bases spanning the gap. Germline CDR1 SGHTA, CDR2 FQGTGA. The CDR3 reads CASSDNSGGLPKNIQYF. CDR3 bases: TGTGCCAGCAGCGATAACAGTGGTGGGTTGCCCAAAAACATTCAGTACTTC.

This sequence joins TRBV5-4 and TRBJ2-7, with 8 nucleotides matching TRBD2. CDR1 SGHNT and CDR2 YYREEE come from the germline V gene (reference sequence). J was trimmed by 6 bases and V by 4 bases; bases with no gene match: 12. This CDR3 is built from 15 residues. CDR3 residues: CASSDSGGVVFEQYF. The CDR3, as DNA: TGTGCCAGCAGCGACTCCGGGGGGGTTGTATTCGAGCAGTACTTC.

This clone has just a few counts. The rearrangement uses TRBV7-9 and TRBJ1-2; D is perhaps TRBD1 (5 bases). V shed 5 bases and J shed 0 bases, with 16 bases lying between them. The CDR3 has 16 residues. Germline CDR1 reads SEHNR; CDR2 reads FQNEAQ (reference sequence). CDR3 sequence: CASSPYQTDPNYGYTF. The DNA for the CDR3 is TGTGCCAGCAGCCCATACCAGACAGACCCTAACTATGGCTACACCTTC.

This clone is a singleton in its sample. The gene calls are TRBV3-1 (or the pseudogene TRBV3-2) and TRBJ2-2; possibly TRBD1 for D (6 bases). With 0 bases removed from V and 7 bases from J, the gap between germline ends came to 9 bases. Germline CDR1 and CDR2: LGHDT and YNNKEL (reference sequence). CDR3 length equals 14 residues. CDR3 region: CASSQETGFGELFF. In DNA, the CDR3 is TGTGCCAGCAGCCAAGAAACAGGGTTCGGGGAGCTGTTTTTT.

The chain combines TRBV10-3 with TRBJ1-3; D possibly corresponds to TRBD1 (5 bases). CDR3 length equals 14 residues. Germline V CDR1 and CDR2: ENHRY, SYGVKD. Trimming left V 5 bases short and J 4 bases short, with 12 bases between. This chain's CDR3 is CAISRGQRGNTIYF. In DNA form, the CDR3 reads TGTGCCATCAGTAGGGGCCAGAGAGGAAACACCATATATTTT.

Here the CDR3 reads CASSQDDSFEAFF. In nucleotides, the CDR3 is TGCGCCAGCAGCCAAGACGACAGCTTTGAAGCTTTCTTT. The chain couples TRBV4-3 to TRBJ1-1; possibly TRBD1 for D (5 bases). Germline CDR1 reads LGHNA; CDR2 reads YSLEER. The CDR3 spans 13 residues. The V end lost 0 bases, the J end lost 7 bases, and 9 bases lay between the germline ends.

The V and J genes are TRBV29-1 and TRBJ1-1; D may be TRBD1 (5 bases). This CDR3 contains 14 residues. Germline CDR1 is SQVTM and CDR2 is ANQGSEA. V lost 7 bases to trimming and J lost 4 bases, with 19 bases between them. Here the CDR3 DNA reads TGCAGCGCCCCCCCGATGTTGGGGGGCACTGAAGCTTTCTTT. It yields the protein CSAPPMLGGTEAFF.

The chain is built from TRBV29-1 and TRBJ2-2, with 9 bases fitting TRBD1. Per the germline V gene, CDR1 is SQVTM and CDR2 is ANQGSEA. The CDR3 contains 14 residues. The V and J ends lost 6 bases and 4 bases, in that order; junction bases with no gene match: 6. The CDR3 loop is CSVRDRDGTGELFF. The CDR3 coding sequence is TGCAGCGTCCGGGACAGGGACGGCACCGGGGAGCTGTTTTTT.

The V gene is TRBV6-5, the J gene TRBJ2-7, with 10 nucleotides matching TRBD1. The CDR3 loop spans 14 amino acids. V gave up 5 bases and J gave up 4 bases; unmatched junction bases: 5. The germline gives CDR1 MNHEY, CDR2 SVGAGI. CDR3 protein: CASSPGQGWYEQYF. CDR3 DNA: TGTGCCAGCAGTCCGGGACAGGGGTGGTACGAGCAGTACTTC.

This clone was found a few times. V gene TRBV19 combines with J gene TRBJ1-5, with D perhaps matching TRBD1 (6 bases). The CDR3 has 15 residues. Germline-derived CDR1 and CDR2 are LNHDA and SQIVND (reference sequence). V lost 4 bases, J lost 6 bases, and 16 bases lay in between. CDR3 in amino acids: CASSTLQGTTQPQHF. CDR3 nucleotide sequence: TGTGCCAGTAGTACCCTACAGGGAACCACTCAGCCCCAGCATTTT.

The chain is built from TRBV6-5 and TRBJ1-1, with D unclear. Trimming removed 10 bases at V and 2 bases at J, with 11 bases between. The CDR3 length is 12 residues. CDR1 is MNHEY and CDR2 is SVGAGI in the germline V gene. The CDR3 DNA sequence: TGTGCCACGATCCGGTTAAACACTGAAGCTTTCTTT. This translates into CATIRLNTEAFF.

For this clone: Mismatch with germline at one junction end may stem from a read error. The rearrangement joins TRBV3-1 (or the pseudogene TRBV3-2) to TRBJ1-1, with 8 bases fitting TRBD1. Germline-derived CDR1 and CDR2 are LGHDT and YNNKEL (reference sequence). There are 16 residues in the CDR3. CDR3 sequence reads: CPPVTDREDWNTEAFF. The CDR3 nucleotides read TGCCCCCCGGTGACGGACAGGGAAGACTGGAACACTGAAGCTTTCTTT.

The rearrangement links TRBV27 to TRBJ1-2; D might be TRBD1 (5 bases). Per germline, CDR1 MNHEY and CDR2 SMNVEV (reference sequence). The CDR3 loop spans 15 amino acids. Trimming removed 2 bases from V and 3 bases from J, with 13 bases in between. In nucleotides, the CDR3 is TGTGCCAGCAGTTTAAGGAGGGGCCCTCACTATGGCTACACCTTC. As protein: CASSLRRGPHYGYTF.

The chain employs TRBV18 and TRBJ2-5; D perhaps matches TRBD2 (6 bases). Germline CDR1 and CDR2: KGHSH and LQKENI. The CDR3 is 15 amino acids. Trimming pared 3 bases from V and 5 bases from J, leaving 16 bases between. The CDR3 DNA reads as TGTGCCAGCTCACCGTCGACTAGTCTCAGGGAGACCCAGTACTTC. Protein: CASSPSTSLRETQYF.

The J gene is TRBJ2-2, the V gene TRBV14; 7 bases align to TRBD1. Germline lookup yields CDR1 SGHDN and CDR2 FVKESK. V lost 8 bases and J lost 4; bases outside the gene matches: 7. This CDR3 contains 14 residues. The CDR3, as DNA: TGTGCCAGCGCCACAGGGGCCGTCACCGGGGAGCTGTTTTTT. Amino acid sequence: CASATGAVTGELFF.

The V gene is TRBV15, the J gene TRBJ1-4; the D gene is possibly TRBD1 (5 bases). The germline V and J ends were trimmed by 0 bases and 5 bases, with 13 bases remaining between them. The CDR3 is 16 residues long. The germline gives CDR1 LNHNV, CDR2 YYDKDF (reference sequence). The CDR3: CATSRDLKTVNEKLFF. The CDR3 nucleotides are TGTGCCACCAGCAGAGATTTGAAGACAGTCAATGAAAAACTGTTTTTT. Full variable domain (outside the CDR3, taken from reference TRBV15 and TRBJ1-4): DAMVIQNPRYQVTQFGKPVTLSCSQTLNHNVMYWYQQKSSQAPKLLFHYYDKDFNNEADTPDNFQSRRPNTSFCFLDIRSPGLGDTAMYLCATSRDLKTVNEKLFFGSGTQLSVL.

V and J are TRBV10-3 and TRBJ1-2; 7 nucleotides line up with TRBD1. The CDR3 length is 13 residues. CDR1 is ENHRY, CDR2 SYGVKD, per germline. After removal of 7 bases from V and 8 bases from J, the junction contained 10 bases not matched to a gene. The CDR3 DNA reads as TGTGCCATCAAGGCGAGTGACAGGGACGGCTACACCTTC. It encodes CAIKASDRDGYTF.